This T cell receptor (beta chain) was observed in a study of blood T cell repertoires in COVID-19 (dated by TCRdb to 2020 to 2021). Some background on the complete study: Collaborator samples came from the United States, Italy and Spain and covered acute and convalescent phases of COVID-19. The material from the prospective study consisted of cDNA or gDNA derived from T cells, B-cell-depleted T cells, or PBMCs. Deeply sampled blood TCRbeta repertoires from subjects exposed to, actively infected with, or recovered from COVID-19 were included in the dataset. A freely available public database, intended as a resource for researchers studying the immune response to SARS-CoV-2, is where the repertoires were released. The samples were drawn from two sources: the first 160 participants of the ongoing ImmuneRACE study, and 1,000 to 1,500 subjects contributed by 6 global collaborators. Sample metadata almost always included a de-identified subject ID, COVID-19 status, age in years and sex. Where available, HLA class I and class II types were taken from metadata supplied by the sample provider and were not determined by assay-based typing.

The CDR3 contains 18 residues, cysteine and phenylalanine counted. The retained sequence is limited to the CDR3, 54 bases, with the frame set at the first base. The immunoSEQ Assay, a bias-controlled multiplex PCR, was used to amplify TCRbeta CDR3 regions from genomic DNA. The authors' analysis ran thus. The number of nucleated cells in each sample was estimated by amplification of reference gene primers within the assay. Sequence reads were collapsed and filtered to measure the absolute abundance of every unique TCRbeta CDR3 rearrangement. Productive Simpson clonality was computed per sample as the square root of Simpson's diversity index over productive rearrangements. The table comes from immuneACCESS by way of TCRdb, which keeps in-frame sequences with V and J called. Part of the clones is missing from these tables; in studies checked, under half for an unresolved V gene and the rest for unknown reasons. Clone size and V and J calls were adopted from that table, with D and trimming inferred from the DNA. The sample profile shows approximately 330,000 clones; 88% of them were found once. The ten largest clones add up to more than 3% of the sample.

Details on this clone: Its antigen is not yet known. There are no base qualities to consult, and no much larger clone falls within one base.

Each collaborating institution followed its own protocols to collect whole blood in K2EDTA tubes. For TCRbeta analysis, collaborators shipped samples in one of three forms: frozen whole blood, isolated PBMCs, or DNA extracted from either of those sample types. The paper's findings and limits, for the study overall: The amount of clinical and demographic metadata varied by source and participant and was provided uncurated.

Sequencing was performed on peripheral blood. The sequence was obtained from a woman aged 45 to 65 with active or convalescent COVID-19. This chain joins TRBV21-1 to TRBJ2-3; the D segment call TRBD1 is taken from the table without a DNA check. TRBV21-1 is classified as a pseudogene. The CDR3 has the sequence CASSKAATGGRATDTQYF. In nucleotide form, the sequence is TGTGCCAGCAGCAAAGCGGCAACAGGGGGCAGGGCCACAGATACGCAGTATTTT.